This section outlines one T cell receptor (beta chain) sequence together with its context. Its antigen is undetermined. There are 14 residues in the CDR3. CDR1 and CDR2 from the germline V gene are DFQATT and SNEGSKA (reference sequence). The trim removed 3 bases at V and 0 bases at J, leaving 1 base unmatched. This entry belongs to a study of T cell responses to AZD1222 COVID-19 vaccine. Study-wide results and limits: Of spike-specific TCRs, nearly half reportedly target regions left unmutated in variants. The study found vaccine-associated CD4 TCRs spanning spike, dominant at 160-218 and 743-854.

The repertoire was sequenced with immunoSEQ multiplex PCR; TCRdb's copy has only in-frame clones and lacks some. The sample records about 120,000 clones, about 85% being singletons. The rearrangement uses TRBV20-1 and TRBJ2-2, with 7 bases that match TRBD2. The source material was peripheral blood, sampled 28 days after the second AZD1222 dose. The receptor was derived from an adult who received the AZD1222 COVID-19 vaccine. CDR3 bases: TGCAGTGCTAGTCGGGGGGCGAACACCGGGGAGCTGTTTTTT. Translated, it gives CSASRGANTGELFF.